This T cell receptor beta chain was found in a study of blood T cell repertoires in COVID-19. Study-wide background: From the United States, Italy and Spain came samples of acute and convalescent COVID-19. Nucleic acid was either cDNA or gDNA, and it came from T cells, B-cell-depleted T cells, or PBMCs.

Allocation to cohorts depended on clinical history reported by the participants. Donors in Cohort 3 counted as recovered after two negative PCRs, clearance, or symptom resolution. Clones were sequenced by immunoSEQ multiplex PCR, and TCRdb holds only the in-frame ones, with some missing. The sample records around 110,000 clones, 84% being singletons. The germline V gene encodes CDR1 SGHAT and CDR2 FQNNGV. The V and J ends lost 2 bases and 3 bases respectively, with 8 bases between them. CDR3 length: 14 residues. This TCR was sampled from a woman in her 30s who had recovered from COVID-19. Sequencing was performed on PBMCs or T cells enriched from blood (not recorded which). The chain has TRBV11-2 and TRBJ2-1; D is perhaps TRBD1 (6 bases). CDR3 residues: CASSLMTGYNEQFF. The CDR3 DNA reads TGTGCCAGCAGCTTAATGACAGGCTACAATGAGCAGTTCTTC. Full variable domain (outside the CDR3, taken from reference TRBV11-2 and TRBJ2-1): EAGVAQSPRYKIIEKRQSVAFWCNPISGHATLYWYQQILGQGPKLLIQFQNNGVVDDSQLPKDRFSAERLKGVDSTLKIQPAKLEDSAVYLCASSLMTGYNEQFFGPGTRLTVL.